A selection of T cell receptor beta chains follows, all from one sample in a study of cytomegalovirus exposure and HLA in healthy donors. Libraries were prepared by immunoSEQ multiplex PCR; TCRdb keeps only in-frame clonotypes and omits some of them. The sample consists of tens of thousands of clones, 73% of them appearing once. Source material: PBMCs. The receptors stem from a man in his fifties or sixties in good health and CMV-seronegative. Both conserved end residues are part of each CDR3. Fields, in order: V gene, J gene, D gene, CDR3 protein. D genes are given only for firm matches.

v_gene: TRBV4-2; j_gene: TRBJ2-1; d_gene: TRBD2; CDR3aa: CASSQDPGGGGNNEQFF
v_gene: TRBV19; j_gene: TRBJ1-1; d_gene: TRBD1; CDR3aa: CASSRRDRINTEAFF
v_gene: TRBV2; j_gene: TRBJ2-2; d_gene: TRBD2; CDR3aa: CASSEGGGGTFGGELFF
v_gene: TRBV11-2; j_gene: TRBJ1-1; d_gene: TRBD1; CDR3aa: CASSTHRGGTEAFF
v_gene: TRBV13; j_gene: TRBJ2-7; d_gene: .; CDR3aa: CASSLNPGAREQYF
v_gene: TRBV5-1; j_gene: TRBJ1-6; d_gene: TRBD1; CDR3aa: CASSLGTGDSPLHF
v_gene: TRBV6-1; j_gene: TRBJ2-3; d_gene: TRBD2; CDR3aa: CASSPSGGSGFTQYF
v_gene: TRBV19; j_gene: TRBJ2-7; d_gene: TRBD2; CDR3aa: CASSTDGRVPYEQYF
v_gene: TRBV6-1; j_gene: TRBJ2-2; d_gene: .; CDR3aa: CASSEWGLGTGELFF
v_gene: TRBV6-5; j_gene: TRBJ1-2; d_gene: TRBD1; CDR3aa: CASSRGQIGCGYTF
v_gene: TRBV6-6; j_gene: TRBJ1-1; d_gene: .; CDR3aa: CASSLTGNTEAFF
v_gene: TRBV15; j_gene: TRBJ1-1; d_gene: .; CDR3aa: CATSREKQMNTEAFF
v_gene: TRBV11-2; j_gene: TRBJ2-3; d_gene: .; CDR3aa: CASSPHRVLNTQYF
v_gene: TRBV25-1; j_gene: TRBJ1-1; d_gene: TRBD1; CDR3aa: CASKPGQGTAEAFF
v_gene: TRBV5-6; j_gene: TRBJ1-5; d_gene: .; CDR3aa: CASSLAGGYGNQPQHF
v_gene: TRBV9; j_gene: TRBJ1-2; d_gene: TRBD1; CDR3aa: CANSVVSGGSGYTF
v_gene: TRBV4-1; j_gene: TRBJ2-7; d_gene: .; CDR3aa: CASSQDQVGEQYF
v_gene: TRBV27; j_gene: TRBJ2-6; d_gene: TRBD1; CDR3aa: CASSLSMTGDLIALRANVLTF
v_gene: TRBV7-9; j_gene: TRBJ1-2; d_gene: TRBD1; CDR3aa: CASSLGGTGAHYGYTF
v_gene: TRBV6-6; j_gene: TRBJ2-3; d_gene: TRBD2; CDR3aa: CASSTRLAGETDTQYF
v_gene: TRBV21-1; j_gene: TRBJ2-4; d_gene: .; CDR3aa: CASSKKGQGAGNIQYF
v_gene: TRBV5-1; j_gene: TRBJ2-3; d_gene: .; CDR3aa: CASSTGQGFMASTDTQYF
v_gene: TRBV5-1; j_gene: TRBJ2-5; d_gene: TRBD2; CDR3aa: CAGSSPLGVAGGPWLQETQYF
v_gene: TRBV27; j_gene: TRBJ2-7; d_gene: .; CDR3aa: CASSLFSWRGYEQYF
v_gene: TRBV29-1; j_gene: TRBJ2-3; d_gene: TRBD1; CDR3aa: CSVEGSGQGVDTQYF
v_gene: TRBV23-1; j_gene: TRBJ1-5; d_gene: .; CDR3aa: CASSQVNNQPQHF
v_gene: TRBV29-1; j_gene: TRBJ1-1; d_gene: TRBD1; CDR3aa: CSVSPGQGTEAFF
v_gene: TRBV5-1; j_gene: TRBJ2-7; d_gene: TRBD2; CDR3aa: CASSLERGGRYEQYF
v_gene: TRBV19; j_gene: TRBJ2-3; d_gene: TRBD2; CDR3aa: CASSIKGGGSQYF
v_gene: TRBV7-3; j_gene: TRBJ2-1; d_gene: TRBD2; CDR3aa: CASSLSGGPEQFF
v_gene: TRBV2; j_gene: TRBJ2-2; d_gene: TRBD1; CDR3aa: CASSEDRVDTGELFF
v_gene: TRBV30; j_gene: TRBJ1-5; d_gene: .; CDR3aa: CAWKAAGEGTQHF
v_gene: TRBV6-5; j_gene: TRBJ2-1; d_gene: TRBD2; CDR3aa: CASTTPGLARNEQFF
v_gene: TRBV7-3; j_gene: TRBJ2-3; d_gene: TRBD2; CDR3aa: CASSLTFTGGGDTQYF
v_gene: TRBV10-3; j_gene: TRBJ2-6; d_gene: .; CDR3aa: CAISEVAAGNSGANVLTF
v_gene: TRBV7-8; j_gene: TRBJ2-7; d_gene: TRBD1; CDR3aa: CASHRGREQYF
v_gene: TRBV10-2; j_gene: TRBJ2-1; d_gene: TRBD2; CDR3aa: CASSGSGTSGGWVANEQFF
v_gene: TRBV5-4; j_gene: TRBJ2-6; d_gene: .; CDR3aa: CASWRTGDSGANVLTF
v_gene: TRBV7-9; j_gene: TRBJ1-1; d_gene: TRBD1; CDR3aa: CASSSIQGATEAFF
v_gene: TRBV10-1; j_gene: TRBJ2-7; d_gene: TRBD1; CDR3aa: CASSPGQAYEQYF
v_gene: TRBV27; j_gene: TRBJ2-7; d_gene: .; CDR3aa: CASSLTSGVPYEQYF
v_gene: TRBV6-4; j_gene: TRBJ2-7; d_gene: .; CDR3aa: CASLPRGYEQYF
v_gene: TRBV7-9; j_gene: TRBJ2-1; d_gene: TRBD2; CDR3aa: CASSLGSGRGGHNEQFF
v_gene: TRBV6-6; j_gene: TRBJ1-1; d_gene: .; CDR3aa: CASSYGGGPEAFF
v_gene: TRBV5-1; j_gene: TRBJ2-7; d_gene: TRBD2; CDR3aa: CASSLGRGGGAGYEQYF
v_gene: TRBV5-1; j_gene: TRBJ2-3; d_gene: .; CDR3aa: CASSPSTGTHTDTQYF
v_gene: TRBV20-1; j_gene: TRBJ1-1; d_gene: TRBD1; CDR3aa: CRVTGDTEAFF
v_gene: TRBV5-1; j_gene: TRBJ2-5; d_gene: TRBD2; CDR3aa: CASGPAGGQETQYF
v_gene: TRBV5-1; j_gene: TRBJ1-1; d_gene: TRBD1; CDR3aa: CASSPGGRGAEAFF
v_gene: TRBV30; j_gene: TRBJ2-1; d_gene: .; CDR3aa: CAWNRREILPSSYNEQFF
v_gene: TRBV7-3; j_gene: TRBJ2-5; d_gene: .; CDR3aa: CASSFDGRGRDSQYF
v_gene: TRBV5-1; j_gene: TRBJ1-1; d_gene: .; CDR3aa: CASSHDRNTEAFF
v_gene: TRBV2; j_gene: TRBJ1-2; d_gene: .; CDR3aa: CASVGGGPDRGYTF
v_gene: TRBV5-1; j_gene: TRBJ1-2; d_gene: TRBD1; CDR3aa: CASSGTGLGYGYTF
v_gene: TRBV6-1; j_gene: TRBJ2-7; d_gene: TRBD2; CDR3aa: CASSPLAASSYEQYF
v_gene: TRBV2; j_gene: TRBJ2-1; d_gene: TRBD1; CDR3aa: CASHDPPGQAYNEQFF
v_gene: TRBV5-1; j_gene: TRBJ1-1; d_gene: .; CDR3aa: CASSPGVQRVTEAFF
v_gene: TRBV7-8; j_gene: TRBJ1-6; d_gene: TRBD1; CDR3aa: CASSFGTGDSPLHF
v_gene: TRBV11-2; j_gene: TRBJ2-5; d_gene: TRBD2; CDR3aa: CASSLEAGVRTQYF
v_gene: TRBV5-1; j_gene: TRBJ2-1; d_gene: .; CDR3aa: CASSVHVGGEQFF